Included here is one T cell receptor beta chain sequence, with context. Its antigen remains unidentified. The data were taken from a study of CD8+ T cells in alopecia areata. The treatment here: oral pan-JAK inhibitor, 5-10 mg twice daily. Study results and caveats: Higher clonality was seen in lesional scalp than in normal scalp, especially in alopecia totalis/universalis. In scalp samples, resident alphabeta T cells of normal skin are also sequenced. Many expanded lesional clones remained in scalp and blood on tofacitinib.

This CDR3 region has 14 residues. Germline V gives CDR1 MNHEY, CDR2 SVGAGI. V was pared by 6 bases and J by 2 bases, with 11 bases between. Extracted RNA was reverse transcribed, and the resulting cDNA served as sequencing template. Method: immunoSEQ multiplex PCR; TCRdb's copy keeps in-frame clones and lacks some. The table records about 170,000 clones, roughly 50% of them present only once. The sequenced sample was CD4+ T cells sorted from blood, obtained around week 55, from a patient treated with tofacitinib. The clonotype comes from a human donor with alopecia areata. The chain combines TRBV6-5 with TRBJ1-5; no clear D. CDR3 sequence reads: CASRLDKGNQPQHF. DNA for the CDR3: TGTGCCAGCAGACTCGACAAGGGCAATCAGCCCCAGCATTTT.